Below are 13 T cell receptor beta chains sequenced from a single sample in a study of cytomegalovirus exposure and HLA in healthy donors. PCR employed 60 Vbeta and 13 Jbeta primers. Clones were sequenced by immunoSEQ multiplex PCR, and TCRdb holds only the in-frame ones, with some missing. Found here are 180,000 or so clones, 75% to 85% of them singletons; the top ten hold approximately 6.5%. Sequenced material: PBMCs. The receptors shown here come from a woman in her 50s in good health and CMV-seropositive.

The chain links TRBV7-2 to TRBJ2-7, with 10 bases lining up with TRBD1. The CDR3 has 15 amino acids. After removal of 1 base from V and 5 bases from J, the junction contained 5 bases not matched to a gene. Germline CDR1 is SGHTA and CDR2 is FQGNSA. CDR3 in amino acids: CASSLVTGGRDEQYF. CDR3 bases: TGTGCCAGCAGCTTAGTGACAGGGGGCCGGGACGAGCAGTACTTC.

Here the CDR3 DNA reads TGTGCCAGCAGCTTATCTTCGACTAGCGGGGGGGCCGTCGATACGCAGTATTTT. Its protein is CASSLSSTSGGAVDTQYF. This rearrangement joins TRBV5-8 to TRBJ2-3; 14 bases are a match to TRBD2. The germline gives CDR1 SGHTS, CDR2 YDEGEE. J was trimmed by 6 bases and V by 2 bases; bases with no gene match: 11. This CDR3 contains 18 residues.

This clone showed up just a few times. This chain joins TRBV2 and TRBJ1-2; no clear D. There are 12 residues in the CDR3. Germline V lookup: CDR1 SNHLY, CDR2 FYNNEI. The V and J ends lost 4 bases and 4 bases respectively, with 7 bases between them. DNA for the CDR3: TGTGCCAGCAGTGTAACGGGCTATGGCTACACCTTC. Translated: CASSVTGYGYTF.

The chain recombines TRBV11-2 with TRBJ2-3; TRBD2 agrees at 8 bases. With V trimmed by 5 bases and J by 4 bases, 14 bases remained unmatched. Germline V lookup: CDR1 SGHAT, CDR2 FQNNGV. This CDR3 has 17 residues. The CDR3: CASSRFPPGRAADTQYF. CDR3 bases: TGTGCCAGCAGCCGGTTCCCGCCCGGGAGGGCCGCAGATACGCAGTATTTT. Full variable domain (rest looked up from reference TRBV11-2 and TRBJ2-3): EAGVAQSPRYKIIEKRQSVAFWCNPISGHATLYWYQQILGQGPKLLIQFQNNGVVDDSQLPKDRFSAERLKGVDSTLKIQPAKLEDSAVYLCASSRFPPGRAADTQYFGPGTRLTVL.

The rearrangement uses TRBV10-3 and TRBJ2-3; 8 bases align to TRBD1. The CDR3 totals 17 residues. Per the germline V gene, CDR1 is ENHRY and CDR2 is SYGVKD. J was trimmed by 3 bases and V by 4 bases; bases with no gene match: 12. The CDR3 bases are TGTGCCATCAGTGGCGCCAGGGGGCCCCAGGGGACAGATACGCAGTATTTT. This gives the protein CAISGARGPQGTDTQYF.

The V and J genes are TRBV7-9 and TRBJ2-7; 8 positions agree with TRBD2. This CDR3 has 14 amino acids. J lost 2 bases, V lost 4 bases, and 4 bases had no gene match. In germline, CDR1 is SEHNR, CDR2 FQNEAQ (reference sequence). The CDR3 sequence: CASSSTGLAYEQYF. For the CDR3, the DNA is TGTGCCAGCAGCTCTACGGGACTAGCCTACGAGCAGTACTTC.

The V and J genes are TRBV20-1 and TRBJ1-2; a weak D match, TRBD1 (5 bases). V lost 3 bases to trimming and J lost 7 bases, with 9 bases between them. The CDR3 length is 11 residues. The germline V gene has CDR1 DFQATT and CDR2 SNEGSKA (reference sequence). CDR3 region: CSASGGVGYTF. CDR3 sequence (DNA): TGCAGTGCTAGTGGGGGGGTTGGCTACACCTTC.

The chain links TRBV7-6 to TRBJ2-1; 8 bases are a match to TRBD2. V lost 5 bases to trimming and J lost 15 bases; unmatched junction nucleotides: 12. Germline-derived CDR1 and CDR2 are SGHVS and FNYEAQ. This CDR3 is built from 13 residues. The CDR3 reads CASSPRGAGVPFF. DNA of the CDR3: TGTGCCAGCAGCCCGAGGGGAGCGGGAGTCCCGTTCTTC. Looking up the rest from reference TRBV7-6 and TRBJ2-1 gives the full variable domain: GAGVSQSPRYKVTKRGQDVALRCDPISGHVSLYWYRQALGQGPEFLTYFNYEAQQDKSGLPNDRFSAERPEGSISTLTIQRTEQRDSAMYRCASSPRGAGVPFFGPGTRLTVL.

This clone was observed once. This chain connects TRBV7-9 to TRBJ1-1; D remains unclear. V dropped 1 base and J dropped 0 bases, with 9 bases sitting between them. The germline V gene encodes CDR1 SEHNR and CDR2 FQNEAQ (reference sequence). CDR3 length: 15 amino acids. The CDR3 sequence: CASSLGGSLNTEAFF. DNA of the CDR3: TGTGCCAGCAGCTTAGGCGGCAGCCTGAACACTGAAGCTTTCTTT.

The chain employs TRBV2 and TRBJ1-1; TRBD1 aligns across 8 bases. The CDR3 contains 13 residues. Trimming at V came to 7 bases and at J to 6 bases, leaving 7 bases not matched to a gene. Germline loops: CDR1 SNHLY, CDR2 FYNNEI. The chain's CDR3 is CASTWQGASEAFF. CDR3 sequence (DNA): TGTGCCAGCACATGGCAGGGGGCCTCTGAAGCTTTCTTT. Full variable domain (remainder filled in from reference TRBV2 and TRBJ1-1): EPEVTQTPSHQVTQMGQEVILRCVPISNHLYFYWYRQILGQKVEFLVSFYNNEISEKSEIFDDQFSVERPDGSNFTLKIRSTKLEDSAMYFCASTWQGASEAFFGQGTRLTVV.

The V gene is TRBV7-8, the J gene TRBJ2-7; TRBD1 agrees at 11 bases. Germline CDR1 is SGHVS and CDR2 is FQNEAQ. The CDR3 contains 16 residues. V lost 1 base and J lost 0; bases outside the gene matches: 2. The chain's CDR3 is CASSLVGQGVSYEQYF. The DNA for the CDR3 is TGTGCCAGCAGCTTAGTGGGACAGGGGGTCTCCTACGAGCAGTACTTC. The full variable domain, its missing parts supplied by reference TRBV7-8 and TRBJ2-7, is GAGVSQSPRYKVAKRGQDVALRCDPISGHVSLFWYQQALGQGPEFLTYFQNEAQLDKSGLPSDRFFAERPEGSVSTLKIQRTQQEDSAVYLCASSLVGQGVSYEQYFGPGTRLTVT.

The rearrangement links TRBV28 to TRBJ2-3; TRBD2 matches at 7 bases. The CDR3 is 17 amino acids. Germline lookup yields CDR1 MDHEN and CDR2 SYDVKM. Germline trimming cut 6 bases from V and 2 bases from J; bases unmatched to any gene: 14. CDR3 loop: CASSYPPSGTSTDTQYF. For the CDR3, the DNA is TGTGCCAGCAGCTATCCACCGAGCGGGACTTCCACAGATACGCAGTATTTT.

V is TRBV7-2 and J is TRBJ2-7; weak D call: TRBD1 (5 bases). The germline CDR1 and CDR2 sequences are SGHTA and FQGNSA. V shed 0 bases and J shed 5 bases, with 14 bases lying between them. The CDR3 loop spans 15 amino acids. The DNA of the CDR3 is TGTGCCAGCAGCTTAGCTTTCCAGGGTCTTAACGAGCAGTACTTC. It specifies CASSLAFQGLNEQYF.